The 4 T cell receptor beta chains given below trace back to one sample, sequenced in a study of blood T cells in healthy people across ages. A J-beta primer mix and a sample-barcoded 5' primer were used in a second PCR of roughly 6 to 11 cycles. TCRdb recomputed calls from the 5' RACE reads with MiXCR, one row per CDR3 protein. The repertoire includes approximately 780,000 distinct CDR3 sequences, roughly 26% of them detected once, and 3% sits in the top ten. Separately, the same data were catalogued under a study of T cells of mothers and their children.

Sequencing was performed on blood. The source is a boy aged 5-17 years in good health.

The CDR3 region has the DNA TGTGCCAGCAGTCCCCTGGGACAGGGGAGGTCTGGAAACACCATATATTTT. It codes for CASSPLGQGRSGNTIYF. This chain connects TRBV2 to TRBJ1-3, with 10 nucleotides matching TRBD1. V trimming: 5 bases; J trimming: 1 base; junction bases outside the gene matches: 8. The CDR3 covers 17 residues. Germline V lookup: CDR1 SNHLY, CDR2 FYNNEI.

This clonotype was recorded at least ten times. The rearrangement joins TRBV28 to TRBJ1-1, with unresolved D. Looked up from germline, CDR1 is MDHEN and CDR2 is SYDVKM. The CDR3 sequence is 15 residues long. V was cut by 7 bases and J by 5 bases, with 20 bases left in between. CDR3 residues: CASTQAGTEGTEAFF. The DNA of the CDR3 is TGTGCCAGCACCCAAGCAGGCACCGAAGGGACTGAAGCTTTCTTT.

The chain uses TRBV5-4 and TRBJ2-1; TRBD1 matches at 8 bases. The J call may be faulty, since TRBJ2-7 better matches the DNA end. The germline V gene encodes CDR1 SGHNT and CDR2 YYREEE (reference sequence). This CDR3 contains 15 residues. CDR3 in amino acids: CASSLVGTGRHEQYF. Written as DNA, the CDR3 is TGTGCCAGCAGCTTAGTGGGGACAGGTCGCCACGAGCAGTACTTC.

The chain has TRBV5-1 and TRBJ2-5, with 11 bases identical to TRBD2. V trimming: 3 bases; J trimming: 2 bases; junction bases outside the gene matches: 3. Looked up from germline, CDR1 is SGHRS and CDR2 is YFSETQ. This CDR3 is built from 15 residues. CDR3 nucleotide sequence: TGCGCCAGCAGCTGGACTAGCGGGCCTCAAGAGACCCAGTACTTC. It codes for CASSWTSGPQETQYF.